These 16 T cell receptor beta chains were sequenced from one sample in a study of type 1 and type 2 diabetes patients. The PCR template was genomic DNA. The TCR beta CDR3 region was amplified using 30 forward and 13 reverse primers. TCRdb used MiXCR to reprocess the multiplex PCR reads, holding one entry per CDR3 protein. This repertoire shows 250,000 or so distinct CDR3 sequences, over 45% found once; its top ten account for about an eighth. Sequencing was carried out using peripheral blood mononuclear cells (PBMCs). These receptors were taken from a man aged 18 to 29 with type 2 diabetes.

This clonotype has ten or more counts. This rearrangement joins TRBV7-2 to TRBJ2-1, with a tentative D call TRBD1 (6 bases). The germline CDR1 and CDR2 sequences are SGHTA and FQGNSA. This CDR3 is built from 14 residues. V was clipped by 5 bases and J by 0 bases, with 8 bases between them. CDR3 in DNA: TGTGCCAGCAGCCTGGACAGCTCCTACAATGAGCAGTTCTTC. This translates into CASSLDSSYNEQFF.

This clonotype came up a few times. The chain employs TRBV9 and TRBJ2-2; TRBD1 aligns across 7 bases. CDR1 is SGDLS, CDR2 YYNGEE, per germline. This CDR3 comprises 15 residues. V lost 3 bases and J lost 4; bases outside the gene matches: 6. CDR3 bases: TGTGCCAGCAGCGCCTACCGGGACAGCACCGGGGAGCTGTTTTTT. Protein product: CASSAYRDSTGELFF. Complete variable domain (other parts from reference TRBV9 and TRBJ2-2): DSGVTQTPKHLITATGQRVTLRCSPRSGDLSVYWYQQSLDQGLQFLIQYYNGEERAKGNILERFSAQQFPDLHSELNLSSLELGDSALYFCASSAYRDSTGELFFGEGSRLTVL.

This chain links TRBV12-5 with TRBJ2-5; D call uncertain. The CDR3 is 17 amino acids. The V end lost 1 base, the J end lost 5 bases, and 20 bases lay between the germline ends. Germline V lookup: CDR1 LGHNT, CDR2 FRNRAP. The CDR3 DNA reads as TGTGCTAGTGGTTTGGACCCCCTCGAGTCCATCAGGGAGACCCAGTACTTC. Translation gives CASGLDPLESIRETQYF.

This clonotype was observed a few times. This rearrangement joins TRBV12-3 or TRBV12-4 to TRBJ1-1, with D hard to call. The CDR3 consists of 14 residues. Deletions cut 8 bases from V and 1 base from J, with 14 bases between. CDR3 sequence (DNA): TGTGCCAGCCGAATTCTACAGACGAACACTGAAGCTTTCTTT. Encoded protein: CASRILQTNTEAFF.

The rearrangement links TRBV9 to TRBJ2-2; D not resolved. This CDR3 is built from 15 residues. Germline lookup yields CDR1 SGDLS and CDR2 YYNGEE. V gave up 4 bases and J gave up 0 bases, with 10 bases separating them. CDR3 sequence reads: CASSQAGPNTGELFF. The CDR3 region has the DNA TGTGCCAGCAGCCAGGCCGGGCCGAACACCGGGGAGCTGTTTTTT.

The rearrangement joins TRBV12-3 or TRBV12-4 to TRBJ2-7, with TRBD2 matching over 7 bases. With 4 bases clipped from V and 2 bases from J, the junction kept 11 bases outside the gene matches. The CDR3 extends over 16 amino acids. In DNA, the CDR3 is TGTGCCAGCAGTTCGGTGGCCCCTAGCGGACCCTACGAGCAGTACTTC. It codes for CASSSVAPSGPYEQYF.

V gene TRBV29-1 combines with J gene TRBJ2-1; D remains unclear. The CDR3 totals 14 residues. The germline V and J ends were trimmed by 7 bases and 0 bases, with 13 bases remaining between them. CDR1 is SQVTM, CDR2 ANQGSEA, per germline. Here the CDR3 DNA reads TGCAGCGGGGATGAGGTGAGCTCCTACAATGAGCAGTTCTTC. Its protein product is CSGDEVSSYNEQFF.

The V and J genes are TRBV19 and TRBJ1-4; TRBD1 aligns across 11 bases. Trimming removed 6 bases from V and 7 bases from J; junction bases left unmatched: 10. The CDR3 has 16 residues. Germline CDR1 is LNHDA and CDR2 is SQIVND (reference sequence). The CDR3 coding sequence is TGTGCCAGTAGCTCATACTCCGGGACAGGGGGTGAAAAACTGTTTTTT. Protein product: CASSSYSGTGGEKLFF.

This chain uses TRBV7-8 with TRBJ1-1, with a weak D call TRBD1 (5 bases). Germline CDR1 SGHVS, CDR2 FQNEAQ. This CDR3 is 15 amino acids long. V was shortened by 3 bases and J by 2 bases, with 13 bases between the two germline ends. The chain's CDR3 is CASSLGLARNTEAFF. The CDR3 DNA reads TGTGCCAGCAGCTTGGGGCTGGCGAGAAACACTGAAGCTTTCTTT.

V gene TRBV7-3 combines with J gene TRBJ2-7, with 8 positions matching TRBD1. The CDR3 loop spans 14 amino acids. Germline V gene data show CDR1 as SGHTA and CDR2 as FQGTGA. V gave up 5 bases and J gave up 3 bases; unmatched junction bases: 6. The CDR3 reads CASSVVDRDYEQYF. The CDR3 DNA reads as TGTGCCAGCAGCGTAGTGGACAGGGACTACGAGCAGTACTTC. Together with reference TRBV7-3 and TRBJ2-7, the CDR3 gives the full variable domain: GAGVSQTPSNKVTEKGKYVELRCDPISGHTALYWYRQSLGQGPEFLIYFQGTGAADDSGLPNDRFFAVRPEGSVSTLKIQRTERGDSAVYLCASSVVDRDYEQYFGPGTRLTVT.

In this sample, this clonotype turned up a few times. V is TRBV7-2 and J is TRBJ2-1; TRBD2 matches at 11 bases. Germline V CDR1 and CDR2: SGHTA, FQGNSA. The CDR3 has 16 amino acids. V shed 5 bases, J shed 10 bases, and the junction held 13 bases outside the gene matches. CDR3 nucleotide sequence: TGTGCCAGCAGCCCCCAACTAGCGGGGGCAGGAAACGAGCAGTTCTTC. Translation: CASSPQLAGAGNEQFF. The whole variable domain, filled in from reference TRBV7-2 and TRBJ2-1, reads GAGVSQSPSNKVTEKGKDVELRCDPISGHTALYWYRQSLGQGLEFLIYFQGNSAPDKSGLPSDRFSAERTGGSVSTLTIQRTQQEDSAVYLCASSPQLAGAGNEQFFGPGTRLTVL.

The rearrangement joins TRBV7-3 to TRBJ2-3; a weak D match, TRBD2 (6 bases). V lost 2 bases, J lost 2 bases, and 11 bases lay in between. Germline loops: CDR1 SGHTA, CDR2 FQGTGA. This CDR3 contains 15 residues. CDR3 in amino acids: CASSLSGGLTDTQYF. The CDR3 DNA reads as TGTGCCAGCAGCTTATCCGGGGGACTCACAGATACGCAGTATTTT.

The J gene is TRBJ2-7, the V gene TRBV19; 9 bases align to TRBD2. The CDR3 covers 15 residues. Germline CDR1 reads LNHDA; CDR2 reads SQIVND (reference sequence). Germline trimming cut 4 bases from V and 2 bases from J; bases unmatched to any gene: 6. In DNA, the CDR3 is TGTGCCAGTAGTAGGGCAGCGGGGGGCCCCTACGAGCAGTACTTC. This gives the protein CASSRAAGGPYEQYF.

This clonotype was found a few times. CDR3 bases: TGTGCCATCAGTGAACTTTTGGTGGGGGTCAATCAGCCCCAGCATTTT. Translated: CAISELLVGVNQPQHF. The chain is built from TRBV10-3 and TRBJ1-5; tentatively, D is TRBD1 (5 bases). The V end lost 3 bases, the J end lost 3 bases, and 15 bases lay between the germline ends. The germline CDR1 and CDR2 sequences are ENHRY and SYGVKD. The CDR3 totals 16 residues.

V and J are TRBV12-3 or TRBV12-4 and TRBJ2-2, with D perhaps being TRBD1 or TRBD2 (5 bases each). V gave up 10 bases and J gave up 0 bases, with 9 bases separating them. The CDR3 contains 13 residues. This CDR3 reads CAIRDPNTGELFF. As DNA, the CDR3 is TGTGCCATCAGGGACCCGAACACCGGGGAGCTGTTTTTT.

The CDR3 region is CASSSSGGGDTQYF. The CDR3 DNA is TGTGCCAGCTCATCGAGCGGGGGCGGGGATACGCAGTATTTT. J is TRBJ2-3 and V is TRBV2; 8 bases fit TRBD2. J was trimmed by 6 bases and V by 8 bases; bases with no gene match: 10. CDR3 length: 14 amino acids. Germline CDR1 and CDR2: SNHLY and FYNNEI.